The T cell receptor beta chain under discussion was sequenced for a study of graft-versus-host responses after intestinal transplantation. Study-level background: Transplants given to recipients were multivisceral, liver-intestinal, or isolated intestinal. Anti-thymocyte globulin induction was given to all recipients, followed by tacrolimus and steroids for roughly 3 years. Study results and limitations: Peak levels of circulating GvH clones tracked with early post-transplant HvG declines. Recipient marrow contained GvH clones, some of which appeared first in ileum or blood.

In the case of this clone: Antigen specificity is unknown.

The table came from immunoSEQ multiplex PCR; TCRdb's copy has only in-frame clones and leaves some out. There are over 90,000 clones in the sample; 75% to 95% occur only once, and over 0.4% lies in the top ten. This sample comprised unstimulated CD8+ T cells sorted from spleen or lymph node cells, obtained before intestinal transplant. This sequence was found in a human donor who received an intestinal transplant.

CDR3 protein: CASSTLLAGGPYEQYF. The DNA of the CDR3 is TGTGCCAGCAGTACTTTACTAGCGGGAGGGCCCTACGAGCAGTACTTC. The chain links TRBV27 to TRBJ2-7, with 13 nucleotides matching TRBD2. The CDR3 is made up of 16 amino acids. Germline CDR1 and CDR2: MNHEY and SMNVEV (reference sequence). V trimming: 5 bases; J trimming: 2 bases; junction bases outside the gene matches: 6.